The 18 T cell receptor beta chains presented below share a single source sample, sequenced in a study of cytomegalovirus exposure and HLA in healthy donors. This PCR relied on a set of 60 Vbeta primers and 13 Jbeta primers. Measured with immunoSEQ multiplex PCR; TCRdb has only the in-frame clones, and not every one. The table lists about 160,000 clones, around 72% of them singletons. Material: PBMCs. The source is a female donor in good health and CMV-seronegative.

The chain uses TRBV28 and TRBJ2-1; a possible D gene is TRBD2 (5 bases). The CDR3 loop spans 11 amino acids. The germline V gene encodes CDR1 MDHEN and CDR2 SYDVKM. Trimming took 6 bases from V and 7 from J, leaving 7 bases between them. The CDR3 nucleotides are TGTGCCAGCAGAGCGGTTAATGAGCAGTTCTTC. It specifies CASRAVNEQFF.

The V call is TRBV19, the J call TRBJ2-2; the match to TRBD1 covers 7 bases. The J segment lost 2 bases and the V segment lost 5 bases, leaving 14 bases of the junction unmatched. The CDR3 sequence is 18 residues long. Germline V gene data show CDR1 as LNHDA and CDR2 as SQIVND (reference sequence). DNA for the CDR3: TGTGCCAGTAGTTTAAATGGGTGGGGACAGCTAAACACCGGGGAGCTGTTTTTT. This gives the protein CASSLNGWGQLNTGELFF.

The chain carries TRBV7-8 and TRBJ2-5; 8 nucleotides line up with TRBD2. V was clipped by 8 bases and J by 3 bases; unmatched bases: 5. CDR1 SGHVS and CDR2 FQNEAQ come from the germline V gene. This CDR3 region has 13 residues. CDR3 sequence: CASQVRGEETQYF. In DNA, the CDR3 is TGTGCCAGCCAGGTGCGGGGGGAAGAGACCCAGTACTTC. The complete variable domain, with remaining parts taken from reference TRBV7-8 and TRBJ2-5, reads GAGVSQSPRYKVAKRGQDVALRCDPISGHVSLFWYQQALGQGPEFLTYFQNEAQLDKSGLPSDRFFAERPEGSVSTLKIQRTQQEDSAVYLCASQVRGEETQYFGPGTRLLVL.

The chain uses TRBV15 and TRBJ1-2; D unresolved. V was clipped by 0 bases and J by 4 bases, with 15 bases between them. Germline-derived CDR1 and CDR2 are LNHNV and YYDKDF (reference sequence). CDR3 size: 16 residues. DNA of the CDR3: TGTGCCACCAGCAGAGATCTAGGTTCTTTGCCCTATGGCTACACCTTC. Translated: CATSRDLGSLPYGYTF.

CDR3 sequence reads: CASSFRDRWAEQYF. DNA of the CDR3: TGTGCCAGCAGTTTCCGGGACAGATGGGCCGAGCAGTACTTC. V and J are TRBV27 and TRBJ2-7; 7 bases are shared with TRBD1. Losses at the gene ends were 3 bases for V and 6 bases for J; bases not matched to a gene: 8. Germline V gene lookup returns CDR1 MNHEY and CDR2 SMNVEV (reference sequence). The CDR3 consists of 14 residues.

This chain uses TRBV27 with TRBJ1-5; 10 positions agree with TRBD1. This CDR3 spans 17 amino acids. Germline trimming cut 5 bases from V and 3 bases from J; bases unmatched to any gene: 10. Germline V lookup: CDR1 MNHEY, CDR2 SMNVEV (reference sequence). CDR3 sequence (DNA): TGTGCCAGCAGTCCCCTCCCGGGACAGGGGATCAATCAGCCCCAGCATTTT. Translated, it gives CASSPLPGQGINQPQHF.

V gene TRBV6-5 combines with J gene TRBJ2-5; the D gene is possibly TRBD2 (5 bases). Germline V gene data show CDR1 as MNHEY and CDR2 as SVGAGI. There are 15 residues in the CDR3. The ends were cut back, 6 bases at V and 1 base at J, with 15 bases in the middle. Written as DNA, the CDR3 is TGTGCCAGCAGGCCCCCCGGGGTCCGCCAAGAGACCCAGTACTTC. Protein product: CASRPPGVRQETQYF.

This rearrangement joins TRBV6-5 to TRBJ1-1; D unresolved. Deletions cut 3 bases from V and 4 bases from J, with 12 bases between. Germline assignment: CDR1 MNHEY and CDR2 SVGAGI. CDR3 length: 14 residues. The CDR3: CASSYNVWSTEAFF. Here the CDR3 DNA reads TGTGCCAGCAGTTATAATGTGTGGAGCACTGAAGCTTTCTTT.

The chain combines TRBV2 with TRBJ1-5, with 7 bases matching TRBD1. The CDR3 totals 14 residues. V was clipped by 5 bases and J by 4 bases; unmatched bases: 5. CDR1 and CDR2 (germline): SNHLY, FYNNEI. CDR3 bases: TGTGCCAGCAGTCGCCAGGGGGGTAATCAGCCCCAGCATTTT. Protein product: CASSRQGGNQPQHF. The entire variable domain, with the rest obtained from reference TRBV2 and TRBJ1-5, is as follows: EPEVTQTPSHQVTQMGQEVILRCVPISNHLYFYWYRQILGQKVEFLVSFYNNEISEKSEIFDDQFSVERPDGSNFTLKIRSTKLEDSAMYFCASSRQGGNQPQHFGDGTRLSIL.

The V gene is TRBV7-2, the J gene TRBJ1-5, with a tentative D call TRBD1 (6 bases). V was pared by 1 base and J by 7 bases, with 14 bases between. The CDR3 extends over 15 amino acids. Germline loops: CDR1 SGHTA, CDR2 FQGNSA. The CDR3 DNA is TGTGCCAGCAGCTTAGAGGGGGGGGCGGGGCAGCCCCAGCATTTT. This codes for CASSLEGGAGQPQHF.

This clone was seen more than once but under ten times. The chain uses TRBV30 and TRBJ1-2, with D hard to call. V was cut by 2 bases and J by 7 bases, with 14 bases left in between. CDR1 and CDR2 (germline): GTSNPN, SVGIG (reference sequence). This CDR3 has 13 amino acids. The CDR3 nucleotides read TGTGCCTGGAGTCAATTCACAACGGGTGGCTACACCTTC. Amino acids: CAWSQFTTGGYTF.

This clone has only a few counts. The chain links TRBV7-9 to TRBJ1-2; 7 positions agree with TRBD1. The length of the CDR3 is 12 residues. V shed 3 bases and J 8 bases; nucleotides not matched to a gene: 3. The germline gives CDR1 SEHNR, CDR2 FQNEAQ (reference sequence). The CDR3 loop is CASSFAGGGYTF. The CDR3, as DNA: TGTGCCAGCAGCTTCGCAGGGGGAGGCTACACCTTC. The whole variable domain, remainder taken from reference TRBV7-9 and TRBJ1-2, is DTGVSQNPRHKITKRGQNVTFRCDPISEHNRLYWYRQTLGQGPEFLTYFQNEAQLEKSRLLSDRFSAERPKGSFSTLEIQRTEQGDSAMYLCASSFAGGGYTFGSGTRLTVV.

The chain has TRBV10-3 and TRBJ1-3, with 7 bases fitting TRBD1. This CDR3 comprises 16 residues. Trimming took 4 bases from V and 0 from J; bases not matched to a gene: 6. Per the germline V gene, CDR1 is ENHRY and CDR2 is SYGVKD. CDR3 DNA: TGTGCCATCAGTGGGTCACAGGGGAGCTCTGGAAACACCATATATTTT. Protein product: CAISGSQGSSGNTIYF.

The chain is built from TRBV11-2 and TRBJ1-1; possibly TRBD1 for D (6 bases). The CDR3 extends over 14 amino acids. V was cut by 0 bases and J by 4 bases, with 9 bases left in between. Germline V gene lookup returns CDR1 SGHAT and CDR2 FQNNGV. CDR3 in amino acids: CASSLEQGSTEAFF. DNA for the CDR3: TGTGCCAGCAGCTTAGAACAGGGAAGCACTGAAGCTTTCTTT. The full variable domain, in which reference TRBV11-2 and TRBJ1-1 provide the parts outside the CDR3, is EAGVAQSPRYKIIEKRQSVAFWCNPISGHATLYWYQQILGQGPKLLIQFQNNGVVDDSQLPKDRFSAERLKGVDSTLKIQPAKLEDSAVYLCASSLEQGSTEAFFGQGTRLTVV.

This chain links TRBV7-9 with TRBJ1-1, with D possibly TRBD1 on 5 matching bases. Between the trimmed V and J ends, which lost 7 bases and 4 bases, there was a span of 16 bases. The length of the CDR3 is 14 residues. Per the germline V gene, CDR1 is SEHNR and CDR2 is FQNEAQ (reference sequence). This chain's CDR3 is CASTYPGGGTEAFF. The CDR3 DNA is TGTGCCAGCACCTACCCCGGGGGGGGCACTGAAGCTTTCTTT.

This chain joins TRBV12-5 and TRBJ2-2; maybe TRBD2 (6 bases). The germline V gene encodes CDR1 LGHNT and CDR2 FRNRAP. CDR3 size: 16 residues. V lost 5 bases and J 0 bases, leaving 13 bases between the germline ends. The CDR3 protein is CASGLSGHTNTGELFF. DNA of the CDR3: TGTGCTAGTGGTCTTAGCGGACATACGAACACCGGGGAGCTGTTTTTT.

V gene TRBV27 combines with J gene TRBJ2-5; 13 bases line up with TRBD2. This CDR3 spans 16 amino acids. The germline V gene has CDR1 MNHEY and CDR2 SMNVEV (reference sequence). J lost 0 bases, V lost 3 bases, and 1 base had no gene match. The CDR3 nucleotides are TGTGCCAGCAGTTTGACTAGCGGGAGGTACCAAGAGACCCAGTACTTC. It specifies CASSLTSGRYQETQYF.

The V and J genes are TRBV10-1 and TRBJ2-5; 7 nucleotides align to TRBD1. J was trimmed by 5 bases and V by 6 bases; bases with no gene match: 6. CDR3 length equals 13 residues. CDR1 is WNHNN, CDR2 SYGVQD, per germline (reference sequence). CDR3 loop: CASSPTRGETQYF. The CDR3 coding sequence is TGCGCCAGCAGCCCCACCAGGGGGGAGACCCAGTACTTC.